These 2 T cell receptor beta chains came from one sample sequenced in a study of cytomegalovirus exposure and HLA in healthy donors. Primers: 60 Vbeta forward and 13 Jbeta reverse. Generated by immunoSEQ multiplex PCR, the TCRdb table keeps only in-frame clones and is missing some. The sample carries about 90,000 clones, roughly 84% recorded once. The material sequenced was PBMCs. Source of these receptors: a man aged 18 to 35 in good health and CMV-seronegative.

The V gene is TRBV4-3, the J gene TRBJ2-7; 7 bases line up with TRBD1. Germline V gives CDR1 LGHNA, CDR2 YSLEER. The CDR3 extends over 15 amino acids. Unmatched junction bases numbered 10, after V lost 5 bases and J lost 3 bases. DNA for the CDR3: TGCGCCAGCAGCTTAAACCCGGGACAGAACTACGAGCAGTACTTC. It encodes CASSLNPGQNYEQYF.

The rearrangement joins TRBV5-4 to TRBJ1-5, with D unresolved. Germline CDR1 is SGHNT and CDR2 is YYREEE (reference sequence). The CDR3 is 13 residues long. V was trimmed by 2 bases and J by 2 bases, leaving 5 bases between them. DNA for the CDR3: TGTGCCAGCAGCTTTGAGGGCAATCAGCCCCAGCATTTT. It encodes CASSFEGNQPQHF.